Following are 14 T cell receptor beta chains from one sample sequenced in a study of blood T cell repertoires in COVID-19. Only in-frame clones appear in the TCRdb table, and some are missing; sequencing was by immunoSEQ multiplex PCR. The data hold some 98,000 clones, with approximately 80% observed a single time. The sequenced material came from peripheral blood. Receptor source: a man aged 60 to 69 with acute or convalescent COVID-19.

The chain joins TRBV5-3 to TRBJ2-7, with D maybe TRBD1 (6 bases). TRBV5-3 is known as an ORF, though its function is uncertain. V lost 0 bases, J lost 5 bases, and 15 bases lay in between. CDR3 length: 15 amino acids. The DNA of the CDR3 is TGTGCCAGAAGCTTGGCAACAGGGAGATCGGACGAGCAGTACGTC. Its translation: CARSLATGRSDEQYV.

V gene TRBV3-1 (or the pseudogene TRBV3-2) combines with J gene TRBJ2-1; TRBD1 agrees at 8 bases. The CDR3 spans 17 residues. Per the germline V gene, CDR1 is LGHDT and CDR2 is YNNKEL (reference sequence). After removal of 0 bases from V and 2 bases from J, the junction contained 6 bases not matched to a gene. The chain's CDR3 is CASSQDFRDRPYNEQFF. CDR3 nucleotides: TGTGCCAGCAGCCAAGATTTTCGGGACAGGCCCTACAATGAGCAGTTCTTC.

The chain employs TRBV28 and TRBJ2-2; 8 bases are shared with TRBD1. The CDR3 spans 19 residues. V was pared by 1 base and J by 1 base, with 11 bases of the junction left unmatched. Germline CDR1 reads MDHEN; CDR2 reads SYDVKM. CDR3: CASSLFLSNTGGNTGELFF. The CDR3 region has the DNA TGTGCCAGCAGTTTATTCCTAAGTAATACAGGGGGGAACACCGGGGAGCTGTTTTTT.

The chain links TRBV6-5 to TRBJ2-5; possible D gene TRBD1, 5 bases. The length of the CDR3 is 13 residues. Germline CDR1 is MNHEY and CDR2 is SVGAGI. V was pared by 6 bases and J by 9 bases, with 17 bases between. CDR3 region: CASSWVEARAQYF. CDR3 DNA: TGTGCCAGCAGCTGGGTTGAGGCCAGGGCCCAGTACTTC.

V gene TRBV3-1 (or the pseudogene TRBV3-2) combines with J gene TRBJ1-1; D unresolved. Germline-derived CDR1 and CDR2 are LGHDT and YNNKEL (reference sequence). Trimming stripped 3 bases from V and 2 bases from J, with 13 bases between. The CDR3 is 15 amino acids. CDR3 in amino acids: CASSQRSNGNTEAFF. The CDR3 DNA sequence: TGTGCCAGCAGCCAGAGGAGCAACGGAAACACTGAAGCTTTCTTT.

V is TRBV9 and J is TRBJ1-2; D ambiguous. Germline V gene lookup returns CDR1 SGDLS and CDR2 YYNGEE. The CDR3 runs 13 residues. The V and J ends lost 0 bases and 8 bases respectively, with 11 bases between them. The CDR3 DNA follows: TGTGCCAGCAGCGTAGACTCTGTATCCGGCTACACCTTC. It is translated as CASSVDSVSGYTF.

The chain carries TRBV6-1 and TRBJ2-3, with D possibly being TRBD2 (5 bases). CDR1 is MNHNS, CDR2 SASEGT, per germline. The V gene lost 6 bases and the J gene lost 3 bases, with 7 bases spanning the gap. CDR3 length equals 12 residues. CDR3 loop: CASRGSTDTQYF. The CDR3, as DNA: TGTGCCAGCAGAGGGAGTACAGATACGCAGTATTTT.

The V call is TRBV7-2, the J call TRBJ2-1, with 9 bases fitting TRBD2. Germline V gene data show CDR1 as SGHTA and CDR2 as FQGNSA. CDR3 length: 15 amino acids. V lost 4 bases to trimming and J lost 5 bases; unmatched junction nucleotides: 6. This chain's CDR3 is CASSSLAGVNNEQFF. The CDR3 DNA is TGTGCCAGCAGCTCTTTAGCGGGGGTGAACAATGAGCAGTTCTTC.

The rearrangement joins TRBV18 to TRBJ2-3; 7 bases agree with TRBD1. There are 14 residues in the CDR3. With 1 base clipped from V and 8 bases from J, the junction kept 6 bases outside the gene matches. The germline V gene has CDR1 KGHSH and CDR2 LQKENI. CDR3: CASSPQVRQGTQYF. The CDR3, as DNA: TGTGCCAGCTCACCACAAGTTCGACAGGGTACGCAGTATTTT.

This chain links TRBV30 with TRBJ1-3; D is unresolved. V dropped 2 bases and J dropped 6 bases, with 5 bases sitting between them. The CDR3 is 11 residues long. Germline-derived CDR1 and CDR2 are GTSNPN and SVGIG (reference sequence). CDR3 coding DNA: TGTGCCTGGAGTACTCAAAACACCATATATTTT. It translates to CAWSTQNTIYF.

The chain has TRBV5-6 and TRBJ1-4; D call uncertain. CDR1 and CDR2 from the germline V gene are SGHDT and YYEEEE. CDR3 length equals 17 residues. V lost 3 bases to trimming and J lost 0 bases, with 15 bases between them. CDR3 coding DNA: TGTGCCAGCAGCTCCTTGATCGAGGGAGCAACTAATGAAAAACTGTTTTTT. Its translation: CASSSLIEGATNEKLFF. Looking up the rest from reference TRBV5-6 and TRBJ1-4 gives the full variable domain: DAGVTQSPTHLIKTRGQQVTLRCSPKSGHDTVSWYQQALGQGPQFIFQYYEEEERQRGNFPDRFSGHQFPNYSSELNVNALLLGDSALYLCASSSLIEGATNEKLFFGSGTQLSVL.

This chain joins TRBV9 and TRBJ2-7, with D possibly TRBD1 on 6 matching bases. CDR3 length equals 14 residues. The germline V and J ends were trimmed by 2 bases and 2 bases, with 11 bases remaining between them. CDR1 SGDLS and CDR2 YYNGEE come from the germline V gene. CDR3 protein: CASSVTGTTYEQYF. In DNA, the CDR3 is TGTGCCAGCAGCGTTACAGGGACGACCTACGAGCAGTACTTC.

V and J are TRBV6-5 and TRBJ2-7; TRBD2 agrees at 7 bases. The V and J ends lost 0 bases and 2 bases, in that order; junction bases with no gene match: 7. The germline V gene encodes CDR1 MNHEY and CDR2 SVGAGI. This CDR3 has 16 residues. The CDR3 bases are TGTGCCAGCAGTTACTCTCCAGCGGGGCCCCCCTACGAGCAGTACTTC. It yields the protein CASSYSPAGPPYEQYF.

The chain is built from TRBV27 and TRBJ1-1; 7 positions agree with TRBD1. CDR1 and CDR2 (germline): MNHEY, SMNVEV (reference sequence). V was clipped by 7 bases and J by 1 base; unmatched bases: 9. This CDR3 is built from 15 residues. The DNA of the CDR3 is TGTGCCAGCAAACAGAGACAGGGCCCGAACACTGAAGCTTTCTTT. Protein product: CASKQRQGPNTEAFF.